Sequencing of this T cell receptor (beta chain) was carried out in a study of chemoradiotherapy in HPV16-positive cancers. Study as a whole: Candidate HPV-specific clones and shared TCR motifs came from a couple of HPV16-positive patients.

Repertoires were sampled repeatedly during chemoradiotherapy. Points on this clone: The antigen remains unidentified.

Study-level points and caveats: Only two HPV16-positive patients supplied the functional HPV-specificity definition. For HPV16-positive patients, expanding HPV-responsive T cells associated with longer recurrence-free survival.

Assay used: immunoSEQ multiplex PCR; TCRdb lists only in-frame clones, some missing. The repertoire holds thousands of clones, 75% to 90% seen once, with roughly 2.7% in the top ten. This TCR derives from a human donor with HPV-associated anogenital cancer. The material sequenced was tumor tissue, taken from a patient who underwent chemoradiotherapy.

CDR3 residues: CASSVDGGGLSVGAGELFF. The DNA for the CDR3 is TGTGCCAGCAGCGTAGACGGGGGAGGGCTTTCTGTGGGCGCCGGGGAGCTGTTTTTT. The chain couples TRBV9 to TRBJ2-2; TRBD2 matches at 7 bases. This CDR3 has 19 amino acids. In germline, CDR1 is SGDLS, CDR2 YYNGEE. V lost 0 bases and J lost 6; bases outside the gene matches: 17.